Reported below is one TCR beta chain. Methods used by the authors: It was from reference gene primer amplification that nucleated cell counts were estimated. Data came from immunoSEQ multiplex PCR; TCRdb stores just in-frame clones and leaves some out. V and J calls and clone size are copied from that table; D and trimming were computed from the DNA. Found here are about 400,000 clones, around nine tenths of them singletons; the top ten hold about 1.7%. CDR3 length: 13 amino acids. CDR1 is GTSNPN and CDR2 is SVGIG in the germline V gene (reference sequence). Deletions cut 1 base from V and 3 bases from J, with 7 bases between. The data were obtained in a study of blood T cell repertoires in COVID-19. Study summary: Spain, Italy and the United States supplied samples that represented acute and convalescent COVID-19. PBMCs, B-cell-depleted T cells, or T cells were the source of the cDNA or gDNA that made up the material.

The sequenced sample was PBMCs or T cells enriched from blood (not recorded which). This chain joins TRBV30 and TRBJ1-5, with D uncertain. The sequence was collected from a woman in her twenties or thirties who had recovered from COVID-19. CDR3 sequence reads: CAWSASYNQPQHF. Here the CDR3 DNA reads TGTGCCTGGAGTGCCAGTTACAATCAGCCCCAGCATTTT.